The TCR beta chain under discussion was sequenced for a study of T cells in Graves' hyperthyroidism and ophthalmopathy. Regions amplified from RNA transcripts were the TCR beta CDR3 regions. Carried out on the TCR CDR3, a first-round RT-PCR used the HTBI primer set. MiXCR was run by TCRdb on the multiplex PCR reads, yielding one entry per CDR3 protein. The sample yields some 600,000 distinct CDR3 sequences, approximately 14% seen once. This CDR3 region has 17 residues. Looked up from germline, CDR1 is MNHNS and CDR2 is SASEGT. V lost 5 bases to trimming and J lost 6 bases, with 25 bases between them. General study findings and limits: Most thyroid clonotypes expanded above 0.001 were also detected in blood.

Newly diagnosed hyperthyroidism patients aged 18 to 65 years had disease lasting under 2 months. Lactation, pregnancy, other autoimmune disease or uncontrolled infection led to exclusion of patients. Concerning this clonotype: Its antigen remains unknown.

The TCR sequence derives from a woman in her 30s with Graves' hyperthyroidism that later progressed to Graves' ophthalmopathy. V gene TRBV6-1 combines with J gene TRBJ1-1; D might be TRBD1 (6 bases). Sequenced sample: blood. The CDR3 spells CASSSPGTTWGMSEAFF. CDR3 sequence (DNA): TGTGCCAGCAGTTCTCCCGGGACAACCTGGGGAATGTCTGAAGCTTTCTTT.